Below are 29 T cell receptor beta chains sequenced from a single sample in a study of OX40 agonist ivuxolimab in advanced cancers. The assay was immunoSEQ multiplex PCR, and TCRdb's table has in-frame clones only and misses some. The table includes around 64,000 clones, roughly nine tenths detected once. Specimen: CD4+ or CD8+ T cells sorted from blood, collected in a trial of the OX40 agonist ivuxolimab. Every receptor here comes from an adult with an advanced solid tumor such as melanoma, head and neck, liver or kidney cancer.

The genes are TRBV28 and TRBJ2-3; D remains unclear. CDR3 size: 16 residues. Germline V gives CDR1 MDHEN, CDR2 SYDVKM. V shed 1 base and J shed 0 bases, with 11 bases lying between them. This CDR3 is CASSLYRVGSTDTQYF. The CDR3 coding sequence is TGTGCCAGCAGTTTATATCGGGTGGGGAGCACAGATACGCAGTATTTT. The full variable domain, rest sourced from reference TRBV28 and TRBJ2-3, is DVKVTQSSRYLVKRTGEKVFLECVQDMDHENMFWYRQDPGLGLRLIYFSYDVKMKEKGDIPEGYSVSREKKERFSLILESASTNQTSMYLCASSLYRVGSTDTQYFGPGTRLTVL.

The sample holds one count of this clone. V is TRBV4-3 and J is TRBJ2-3, with TRBD1 matching 8 bases. CDR1 and CDR2 from the germline V gene are LGHNA and YSLEER. Trimming took 4 bases from V and 2 from J; bases not matched to a gene: 5. The CDR3 extends over 15 amino acids. CDR3 nucleotides: TGCGCCAGCAGCCCCGGGACAGGCTCCACAGATACGCAGTATTTT. As protein: CASSPGTGSTDTQYF.

The V call is TRBV2, the J call TRBJ2-1, with D possibly TRBD2 on 7 matching bases. The V and J ends lost 6 bases and 8 bases respectively, with 20 bases between them. The V gene's germline CDR1 is SNHLY and CDR2 FYNNEI. This CDR3 is 15 amino acids long. The chain's CDR3 is CASSEGGIVADEQFF. The CDR3 DNA reads as TGTGCCAGCAGCGAGGGGGGGATAGTTGCCGATGAGCAGTTCTTC.

The chain combines TRBV10-2 with TRBJ2-7; the D gene is possibly TRBD2 (7 bases). V was shortened by 0 bases and J by 7 bases, with 13 bases between the two germline ends. The germline V gene has CDR1 WSHSY and CDR2 SAAADI. The CDR3 covers 14 residues. Here the CDR3 reads CASSESGGVVEQYF. CDR3 sequence (DNA): TGCGCCAGCAGTGAGTCAGGGGGGGTCGTAGAGCAGTACTTC.

The chain links TRBV7-8 to TRBJ1-5; D is uncertain. Germline V gene lookup returns CDR1 SGHVS and CDR2 FQNEAQ. CDR3 length: 15 amino acids. V lost 5 bases, J lost 4 bases, and 15 bases lay in between. DNA for the CDR3: TGTGCCAGCAGCCCCGGGATAGCCCTTAATCAGCCCCAGCATTTT. Encoded protein: CASSPGIALNQPQHF.

This clone was detected only once. The chain recombines TRBV27 with TRBJ2-5, with D possibly being TRBD2 (6 bases). The V end was cut by 6 bases, the J end by 5 bases, with 16 bases between. The CDR3 is made up of 14 amino acids. Germline V gene lookup returns CDR1 MNHEY and CDR2 SMNVEV (reference sequence). CDR3 nucleotide sequence: TGTGCCAGCAGCGTGTGGGGGGAGCGCGAGACCCAGTACTTC. Translation: CASSVWGERETQYF.

The chain employs TRBV7-6 and TRBJ2-3; the D call may be TRBD1 or TRBD2 (6 bases each). Trimming pared 3 bases from V and 2 bases from J, leaving 12 bases between. Germline V lookup: CDR1 SGHVS, CDR2 FNYEAQ. The length of the CDR3 is 15 residues. The CDR3 sequence is CASSLARGPTDTQYF. In nucleotides, the CDR3 is TGTGCCAGCAGCTTGGCCCGGGGGCCCACAGATACGCAGTATTTT.

The chain has TRBV5-1 and TRBJ2-7; no definite D call. The CDR3 loop spans 13 amino acids. V lost 4 bases to trimming and J lost 3 bases, with 11 bases between them. Germline CDR1 reads SGHRS; CDR2 reads YFSETQ. CDR3 sequence: CASSLDQFYEQYF. The CDR3 DNA is TGCGCCAGCAGCCTGGACCAATTCTACGAGCAGTACTTC. Based on the CDR3 plus reference TRBV5-1 and TRBJ2-7, the full variable domain is KAGVTQTPRYLIKTRGQQVTLSCSPISGHRSVSWYQQTPGQGLQFLFEYFSETQRNKGNFPGRFSGRQFSNSRSEMNVSTLELGDSALYLCASSLDQFYEQYFGPGTRLTVT.

This chain uses TRBV7-9 with TRBJ2-1; 9 bases agree with TRBD2. The V segment lost 6 bases and the J segment 2 bases; nucleotides outside the gene matches: 5. Germline CDR1 SEHNR, CDR2 FQNEAQ (reference sequence). The CDR3 is 15 amino acids. CDR3 in amino acids: CASSLSGSPYNEQFF. CDR3 coding DNA: TGTGCCAGCAGTCTTAGCGGGAGTCCCTACAATGAGCAGTTCTTC. Based on the CDR3 plus reference TRBV7-9 and TRBJ2-1, the full variable domain is DTGVSQNPRHKITKRGQNVTFRCDPISEHNRLYWYRQTLGQGPEFLTYFQNEAQLEKSRLLSDRFSAERPKGSFSTLEIQRTEQGDSAMYLCASSLSGSPYNEQFFGPGTRLTVL.

V is TRBV4-3 and J is TRBJ2-4, with D unresolved. Germline CDR1 LGHNA, CDR2 YSLEER. The CDR3 totals 17 residues. Deletions cut 0 bases from V and 0 bases from J, with 12 bases between. CDR3 loop: CASSQDWSSGAKNIQYF. The CDR3 nucleotides read TGCGCCAGCAGCCAAGATTGGAGCTCGGGAGCCAAAAACATTCAGTACTTC.

This sequence joins TRBV9 and TRBJ2-2; maybe TRBD1 (5 bases). Trimming took off 3 bases at V and 6 bases at J, with 9 bases between the two ends. The germline V gene encodes CDR1 SGDLS and CDR2 YYNGEE. The CDR3 spans 13 residues. CDR3 coding DNA: TGTGCCAGCAGCGGAACAGGTCCCGGGGAGCTGTTTTTT. Its translation is CASSGTGPGELFF.

V gene TRBV9 combines with J gene TRBJ1-5; D not certain. V lost 0 bases and J lost 4, with 5 bases in between. CDR1 SGDLS and CDR2 YYNGEE come from the germline V gene. The CDR3 sequence is 13 residues long. The CDR3, as DNA: TGTGCCAGCAGCGTAGACGGAAATCAGCCCCAGCATTTT. Translating gives CASSVDGNQPQHF.

The rearrangement links TRBV27 to TRBJ1-2; D perhaps matches TRBD1 (5 bases). Trimming took off 4 bases at V and 6 bases at J, with 9 bases between the two ends. The CDR3 has 12 amino acids. Germline CDR1 is MNHEY and CDR2 is SMNVEV (reference sequence). The CDR3 spells CASSSGRDGYTF. CDR3 bases: TGTGCCAGCAGTTCGGGGCGGGATGGCTACACCTTC.

V and J are TRBV10-1 and TRBJ2-7; TRBD2 aligns across 10 bases. This CDR3 contains 16 residues. Trimming took 4 bases from V and 4 from J; bases not matched to a gene: 10. CDR1 is WNHNN, CDR2 SYGVQD, per germline (reference sequence). CDR3 in amino acids: CASSGPSSGSGYEQYF. For the CDR3, the DNA is TGCGCCAGCAGTGGACCTTCTAGCGGGAGTGGTTACGAGCAGTACTTC.

The chain is built from TRBV11-2 and TRBJ2-1, with 13 bases lining up with TRBD2. Trimming took 5 bases from V and 3 from J; bases not matched to a gene: 13. The CDR3 extends over 19 amino acids. From germline, CDR1 is SGHAT and CDR2 FQNNGV. CDR3 in DNA: TGTGCCAGCAGCACCTGGACTAGCGGGAGCTTAAGGGGCTACAATGAGCAGTTCTTC. Its protein product is CASSTWTSGSLRGYNEQFF.

The V and J genes are TRBV11-2 and TRBJ2-7, with 7 bases identical to TRBD1. J gave up 3 bases and V 5 bases, and 10 bases lay outside the gene matches. Germline V gene data show CDR1 as SGHAT and CDR2 as FQNNGV. There are 15 residues in the CDR3. CDR3 in DNA: TGTGCCAGCAGCCCCGGGTGGGACAGAATCTACGAGCAGTACTTC. This translates into CASSPGWDRIYEQYF.

V gene TRBV12-1 combines with J gene TRBJ1-2. TRBV12-1 is a listed pseudogene. The CDR3 spans 13 residues. The CDR3 loop reads CASYPGWWYGYTF. The CDR3 bases are TGTGCCAGCTATCCGGGTTGGTGGTATGGCTACACCTTC.

The gene calls are TRBV4-1 and TRBJ2-2, with 9 bases aligning to TRBD1. Germline-derived CDR1 and CDR2 are MGHRA and YSYEKL. This CDR3 contains 16 residues. J was trimmed by 4 bases and V by 1 base; bases with no gene match: 4. The CDR3 reads CASSQVDRGFTGELFF. The DNA of the CDR3 is TGCGCCAGCAGCCAAGTGGACAGGGGTTTCACCGGGGAGCTGTTTTTT.

There are a few counts of this clone. V is TRBV4-1 and J is TRBJ2-1; D gene uncertain. Germline CDR1 is MGHRA and CDR2 is YSYEKL. Trimming shortened V by 3 bases and J by 9 bases, and 12 bases separated the two germline ends. The CDR3 is made up of 13 amino acids. CDR3 in amino acids: CASSQPASSEQFF. CDR3 coding DNA: TGCGCCAGCAGCCAGCCGGCCTCGAGTGAGCAGTTCTTC.

The chain is built from TRBV10-3 and TRBJ2-7; TRBD2 matches at 7 bases. Per germline, CDR1 ENHRY and CDR2 SYGVKD. V dropped 8 bases and J dropped 3; count of bases not matched to a gene: 10. CDR3 length: 14 amino acids. The CDR3 here is CAIAGGSGNYEQYF. In nucleotides, the CDR3 is TGTGCCATCGCGGGCGGGAGCGGTAACTACGAGCAGTACTTC.

The V call is TRBV7-3, the J call TRBJ1-1, with TRBD1 as a possible D gene (5 bases). Per the germline V gene, CDR1 is SGHTA and CDR2 is FQGTGA. The CDR3 runs to 14 residues. With 5 bases removed from V and 4 bases from J, the gap between germline ends came to 14 bases. The CDR3 sequence is CASSPGTGTTEAFF. CDR3 coding DNA: TGTGCCAGCAGCCCAGGGACCGGGACCACTGAAGCTTTCTTT.

The V gene is TRBV4-3, the J gene TRBJ2-2, with D hard to call. The CDR3 has 17 residues. Germline CDR1 reads LGHNA; CDR2 reads YSLEER. The V end lost 1 base, the J end lost 2 bases, and 14 bases lay between the germline ends. CDR3 in DNA: TGCGCCAGCAGCCAAGTTCTCGAAGCGACTAACACCGGGGAGCTGTTTTTT. Encoded protein: CASSQVLEATNTGELFF.

The chain recombines TRBV6-5 with TRBJ2-7; 8 bases align to TRBD1. J gave up 5 bases and V 5 bases, and 8 bases lay outside the gene matches. This CDR3 comprises 14 residues. Germline V CDR1 and CDR2: MNHEY, SVGAGI. The CDR3, as DNA: TGTGCCAGCAGTCCACAGGGGACAGGCCACGAGCAGTACTTC. Translation: CASSPQGTGHEQYF.

V and J are TRBV7-8 and TRBJ2-1; 9 nucleotides match TRBD2. The ends lost 2 bases at V and 8 bases at J; junction bases unmatched: 10. This CDR3 region has 16 residues. Germline-derived CDR1 and CDR2 are SGHVS and FQNEAQ. CDR3 nucleotide sequence: TGTGCCAGCAGCTTATGGAGAGCGGGAGGTTACGATGAGCAGTTCTTC. Its protein is CASSLWRAGGYDEQFF. Complete variable domain (other parts from reference TRBV7-8 and TRBJ2-1): GAGVSQSPRYKVAKRGQDVALRCDPISGHVSLFWYQQALGQGPEFLTYFQNEAQLDKSGLPSDRFFAERPEGSVSTLKIQRTQQEDSAVYLCASSLWRAGGYDEQFFGPGTRLTVL.

The V gene is TRBV27, the J gene TRBJ1-2, with D hard to call. Germline loops: CDR1 MNHEY, CDR2 SMNVEV (reference sequence). Trimming removed 6 bases at V and 1 base at J, with 9 bases between. This CDR3 contains 13 residues. CDR3 nucleotide sequence: TGTGCCAGCAGGGGCCCATATAACTATGGCTACACCTTC. Protein: CASRGPYNYGYTF.

Notes on this clone: Other nucleotide sequences in the sample specify the same CDR3. The J gene is TRBJ2-7, the V gene TRBV28; D unresolved. The CDR3 covers 12 residues. The germline CDR1 and CDR2 sequences are MDHEN and SYDVKM. V dropped 6 bases and J dropped 2 bases, with 8 bases sitting between them. CDR3 DNA sequence: TGTGCCAGCAGCCCCGCTGCCTACGAGCAGTACTTC. Amino acid sequence: CASSPAAYEQYF.

This clone was counted a single time. V and J are TRBV7-8 and TRBJ2-7, with 11 bases matching TRBD2. CDR1 SGHVS and CDR2 FQNEAQ come from the germline V gene. V was clipped by 6 bases and J by 6 bases; unmatched bases: 4. The CDR3 is 13 amino acids. CDR3 loop: CASSEGLAVEQYF. CDR3 sequence (DNA): TGTGCCAGCAGTGAGGGACTAGCGGTCGAGCAGTACTTC.

This clone was seen more than once but under ten times. V and J are TRBV19 and TRBJ2-7, with 12 bases aligning to TRBD2. The CDR3 sequence is 15 residues long. Germline CDR1 is LNHDA and CDR2 is SQIVND (reference sequence). The ends lost 4 bases at V and 4 bases at J; junction bases unmatched: 5. CDR3 DNA: TGTGCCAGTAGTAGACTAGCGGGAGCTCAGTACGAGCAGTACTTC. Translation gives CASSRLAGAQYEQYF.

This clone was recorded once. This chain links TRBV5-4 with TRBJ2-1; possible D gene TRBD1, 6 bases. The V gene's germline CDR1 is SGHNT and CDR2 YYREEE (reference sequence). The CDR3 is made up of 17 amino acids. The germline V and J ends were trimmed by 1 base and 2 bases, with 16 bases remaining between them. The CDR3 DNA sequence: TGTGCCAGCAGCTTGTCGATCGTGACAGGAACCTACAATGAGCAGTTCTTC. Its translation: CASSLSIVTGTYNEQFF. Together with reference TRBV5-4 and TRBJ2-1, the CDR3 gives the full variable domain: ETGVTQSPTHLIKTRGQQVTLRCSSQSGHNTVSWYQQALGQGPQFIFQYYREEENGRGNFPPRFSGLQFPNYSSELNVNALELDDSALYLCASSLSIVTGTYNEQFFGPGTRLTVL.